This T cell receptor beta chain was sequenced during a study of cytomegalovirus exposure and HLA in healthy donors. The wider study: A later analysis reported the 130 or so validation repertoires used the same platform as the roughly 700 first-cohort repertoires.

Regarding this clone: The antigen is undetermined.

Method: immunoSEQ multiplex PCR; TCRdb's copy keeps in-frame clones and lacks some. The repertoire has some 170,000 clones, approximately 86% of them found once; the top ten carry 2% to 3%. Study-wide results and limits: Listed as cytomegalovirus-associated were 150 to 200 TCR beta chains. Cytomegalovirus status was reportedly diagnosed by the classifier with high specificity and sensitivity.

The germline V and J ends were trimmed by 4 bases and 4 bases, with 17 bases remaining between them. This CDR3 has 15 residues. Looked up from germline, CDR1 is SGHDT and CDR2 is YYEEEE. The origin of this receptor is a man aged 18 to 29 in good health and CMV-seropositive. This chain connects TRBV5-6 to TRBJ1-2, with D perhaps TRBD1 (5 bases). Source material: PBMCs. The DNA for the CDR3 is TGTGCCAGCAGCCGGACCCCCGACAGACGCTATGGCTACACCTTC. Its translation is CASSRTPDRRYGYTF.